Listed below are T cell receptor beta chains from one sample, sequenced in a study of CD8+ T cells in alopecia areata. Profiling relied on immunoSEQ multiplex PCR, and the TCRdb table lists in-frame clones only, not all of them. This sample yields roughly 250,000 clones, of which 45% to 70% are seen a single time; around 0.92% belongs to the top ten. The sequencing here drew on CD4+ T cells sorted from blood, taken at week 52, from a patient treated with tofacitinib. The receptors shown here come from a human donor with alopecia areata. CDR3s include the opening cysteine and the closing phenylalanine or tryptophan. The D gene is left open where the match is weak. The size of a clone is reported for some rows only, either as once, few or many, or as a class for expanded clones.

TRBV29-1,NA,TRBD1,TRBJ2-3,CSVRDRVAADTQYF,TGCAGCGTGCGGGACAGGGTAGCCGCAGATACGCAGTATTTT
TRBV4-2,NA,NA,TRBJ2-2,CASSRPGPDTGELFF,TGTGCCAGCAGCCGTCCGGGACCAGACACCGGGGAGCTGTTTTTT
TRBV29-1,few,NA,TRBJ2-5,CSVDRGSWETQYF,TGCAGCGTTGACAGGGGATCGTGGGAGACCCAGTACTTC
TRBV30,NA,NA,TRBJ1-1,CAWTRAAEAFF,TGTGCCTGGACCCGGGCAGCTGAAGCTTTCTTT
TRBV15,once,NA,TRBJ1-1,CATSRPQTLNTEAFF,TGTGCCACCAGCAGACCCCAGACTTTGAACACTGAAGCTTTCTTT
TRBV30,NA,NA,TRBJ2-5,CAWSVKGVQETQYF,TGTGCCTGGAGTGTAAAAGGGGTCCAAGAGACCCAGTACTTC
TRBV5-6,NA,TRBD1,TRBJ2-5,CASSGASSGGRETQYF,TGTGCCAGCAGCGGAGCTTCTTCAGGGGGCCGTGAGACCCAGTACTTC
TRBV29-1,NA,NA,TRBJ1-1,CSAGVLGNTEAFF,TGCAGCGCGGGCGTTCTAGGGAACACTGAAGCTTTCTTT
TRBV27,NA,NA,TRBJ1-1,CASSPRPDSQGAFF,TGTGCCAGCAGTCCCCGCCCTGACAGTCAAGGAGCTTTCTTT
TRBV4-2,NA,NA,TRBJ2-5,CASSQGQQETQYF,TGTGCCAGCAGCCAAGGACAGCAAGAGACCCAGTACTTC
TRBV10-3,once,NA,TRBJ2-5,CAISEKSPSQETQYF,TGTGCCATCAGTGAGAAGTCCCCTTCACAAGAGACCCAGTACTTC
TRBV9,few,TRBD1,TRBJ1-2,CASSMGTGVDYGYTF,TGTGCCAGCAGCATGGGGACAGGGGTGGACTATGGCTACACCTTC
TRBV5-1,NA,NA,TRBJ2-1,CASSTGTPGVEQFF,TGCGCCAGCAGCACCGGGACTCCTGGGGTTGAGCAGTTCTTC
TRBV14,NA,NA,TRBJ1-1,CASSPWSRITEAFF,TGTGCCAGCAGCCCATGGAGTCGGATCACTGAAGCTTTCTTT
TRBV14,many,TRBD1,TRBJ1-2,CASSQRIQGARGYTF,TGTGCCAGCAGCCAACGCATACAGGGGGCGCGTGGCTACACCTTC
TRBV30,NA,NA,TRBJ1-6,CAHSPGAFFSYNSPLHF,TGTGCCCACAGCCCAGGGGCTTTCTTCTCCTATAATTCACCCCTCCACTTT
TRBV9,NA,NA,TRBJ1-1,CASSVMELNTEAFF,TGTGCCAGCAGCGTAATGGAGTTGAACACTGAAGCTTTCTTT
TRBV29-1,once,TRBD1,TRBJ1-4,CSAFAGGTNEKLFF,TGCAGCGCCTTCGCAGGGGGAACTAATGAAAAACTGTTTTTT
TRBV5-1,few,NA,TRBJ2-5,CASSLEGETQYF,TGCGCCAGCAGCTTGGAGGGGGAGACCCAGTACTTC
TRBV6-1,NA,NA,TRBJ2-3,CASSFVGDTDTQYF,TGTGCCAGCAGTTTCGTGGGGGACACAGATACGCAGTATTTT
TRBV6-6,NA,NA,TRBJ1-2,CAVTSVYGYTF,TGTGCCGTAACCTCAGTCTATGGCTACACCTTC
TRBV9,few,NA,TRBJ2-5,CASSVAQTETQYF,TGTGCCAGCAGCGTAGCCCAGACGGAGACCCAGTACTTC
TRBV11-2,NA,NA,TRBJ1-1,CASSSPGRAGNTEAFF,TGTGCCAGCAGCTCCCCAGGCAGGGCGGGGAACACTGAAGCTTTCTTT
TRBV30,many,NA,TRBJ1-5,CAWSGEGHGQPQHF,TGTGCCTGGAGTGGGGAGGGGCACGGTCAGCCCCAGCATTTT
TRBV6-5,NA,NA,TRBJ1-5,CASSGRAGNQPQHF,TGTGCCAGCAGTGGACGGGCCGGCAATCAGCCCCAGCATTTT
TRBV2,NA,TRBD1,TRBJ1-4,CASRRQGATNEKLFF,TGTGCCAGCAGACGACAGGGAGCAACTAATGAAAAACTGTTTTTT
TRBV6-6,NA,TRBD1,TRBJ2-7,CASIRQGSYEQYF,TGTGCCAGCATTAGACAGGGATCCTACGAGCAGTACTTC
TRBV29-1,NA,NA,TRBJ2-2,CSVDRVSGELFF,TGCAGCGTGGATAGGGTCTCCGGGGAGCTGTTTTTT
TRBV29-1,NA,NA,TRBJ2-7,CSGFAGGEQYF,TGCAGCGGGTTCGCAGGCGGCGAGCAGTACTTC
TRBV4-1,NA,NA,TRBJ1-2,CASSQPGANYGYTF,TGCGCCAGCAGCCAGCCAGGGGCTAACTATGGCTACACCTTC
TRBV7-8,NA,NA,TRBJ2-7,CASSRTWDPSYEQYF,TGTGCCAGCAGCCGTACTTGGGACCCCTCCTACGAGCAGTACTTC
TRBV5-8,few,NA,TRBJ2-6,CASSSTRSSGANVLTF,TGTGCCAGCAGCTCCACCCGAAGCTCTGGGGCCAACGTCCTGACTTTC
TRBV7-9,NA,TRBD1,TRBJ1-5,CASSLDRGNQPQHF,TGTGCCAGCAGCCTCGACAGGGGGAATCAGCCCCAGCATTTT
TRBV5-1,NA,NA,TRBJ1-5,CASSSGLDNQPQHF,TGCGCCAGCAGCTCCGGACTGGATAATCAGCCCCAGCATTTT
TRBV7-3,few,NA,TRBJ2-5,CASSRGVSETQYF,TGTGCCAGCAGTAGAGGGGTTTCAGAGACCCAGTACTTC
TRBV5-1,NA,TRBD1,TRBJ1-6,CASSFDRGYNSPLHF,TGCGCCAGCAGCTTCGACAGGGGGTACAATTCACCCCTCCACTTT
TRBV30,NA,NA,TRBJ1-5,CAWNRGLGNQPQHF,TGTGCCTGGAATAGGGGTTTAGGGAATCAGCCCCAGCATTTT
TRBV7-9,few,NA,TRBJ1-1,CASSFSGKGDTEAFF,TGTGCCAGCAGCTTTTCCGGGAAAGGGGACACTGAAGCTTTCTTT
TRBV30,NA,TRBD1,TRBJ1-1,CAWTRDRATEAFF,TGTGCCTGGACAAGGGACAGGGCCACTGAAGCTTTCTTT
TRBV29-1,NA,NA,TRBJ2-7,CSVGDRHYEQYF,TGCAGCGTTGGTGACAGGCACTACGAGCAGTACTTC
TRBV7-7,NA,TRBD2,TRBJ2-1,CASSSSGLDNEQFF,TGTGCTAGCAGCTCCTCCGGACTAGACAATGAGCAGTTCTTC
TRBV2,NA,NA,TRBJ2-1,CASRDSYNEQFF,TGTGCCAGCAGAGACTCCTACAATGAGCAGTTCTTC
TRBV4-2,NA,NA,TRBJ1-2,CASSQEYGRDYGYTF,TGTGCCAGCAGCCAAGAATACGGCAGGGACTATGGCTACACCTTC
TRBV29-1,NA,NA,TRBJ1-1,CSAGHSGAAEAFF,TGCAGCGCCGGACATAGTGGGGCCGCTGAAGCTTTCTTT
TRBV19,few,NA,TRBJ1-2,CASSPDGYGYTF,TGTGCCAGTAGTCCGGACGGCTATGGCTACACCTTC
TRBV5-4,NA,NA,TRBJ2-3,CASSPAGSQADTQYF,TGTGCCAGCAGCCCAGCCGGGTCTCAGGCAGATACGCAGTATTTT
TRBV30,few,NA,TRBJ1-4,CAWSVRAGSKDEKLFF,TGTGCCTGGAGTGTACGGGCAGGGTCTAAGGATGAAAAACTGTTTTTT
TRBV30,NA,TRBD1,TRBJ1-3,CAGGQVPTRNTIYF,TGTGCCGGAGGACAGGTGCCAACCAGAAACACCATATATTTT
TRBV5-4,NA,TRBD2,TRBJ2-7,CASSSLGTSAYEQYF,TGTGCCAGCAGCTCACTTGGGACTAGTGCCTACGAGCAGTACTTC
TRBV10-3,few,TRBD1,TRBJ2-7,CAISESDRASYEQYF,TGTGCCATCAGTGAGTCCGACAGGGCATCCTACGAGCAGTACTTC
TRBV18,NA,TRBD1,TRBJ2-6,CASSPGTGGSGANVLTF,TGTGCCAGCTCACCCGGGACAGGGGGCTCTGGGGCCAACGTCCTGACTTTC
TRBV4-1,few,NA,TRBJ1-5,CASSQEQGLYNNQPQHF,TGCGCCAGCAGCCAAGAGCAGGGGCTGTATAACAATCAGCCCCAGCATTTT
TRBV30,NA,NA,TRBJ1-6,CAWGNRVSNSPLHF,TGTGCCTGGGGAAACAGGGTTTCAAATTCACCCCTCCACTTT
TRBV6-5,NA,NA,TRBJ1-1,CASSYSGHTEAFF,TGTGCCAGCAGTTACTCTGGGCACACTGAAGCTTTCTTT
TRBV13,NA,NA,TRBJ2-7,CASSLGSLDSYTYEQYF,TGTGCCAGCAGCTTAGGCTCATTAGACTCGTACACGTACGAGCAGTACTTC
TRBV6-5,NA,TRBD1,TRBJ1-6,CASSLQGNSPLHF,TGTGCCAGCTCATTACAGGGGAATTCACCCCTCCACTTT
TRBV4-1,NA,NA,TRBJ2-2,CASSQDRLTANTGELFF,TGCGCCAGCAGCCAAGATCGCCTGACCGCGAACACCGGGGAGCTGTTTTTT
TRBV9,NA,NA,TRBJ1-1,CASSVGGGGGEAFF,TGTGCCAGCAGCGTAGGTGGAGGAGGGGGTGAAGCTTTCTTT